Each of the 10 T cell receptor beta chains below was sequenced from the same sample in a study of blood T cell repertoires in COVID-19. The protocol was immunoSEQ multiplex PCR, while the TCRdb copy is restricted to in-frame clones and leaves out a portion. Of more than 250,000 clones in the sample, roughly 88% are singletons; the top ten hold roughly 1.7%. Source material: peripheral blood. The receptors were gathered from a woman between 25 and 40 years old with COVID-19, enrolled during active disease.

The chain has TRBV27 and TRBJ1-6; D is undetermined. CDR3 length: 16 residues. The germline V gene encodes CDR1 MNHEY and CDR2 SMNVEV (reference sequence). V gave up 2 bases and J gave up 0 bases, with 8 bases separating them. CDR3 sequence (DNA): TGTGCCAGCAGTTTAACGGGGAACTCCTATAATTCACCCCTCCACTTT. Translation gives CASSLTGNSYNSPLHF.

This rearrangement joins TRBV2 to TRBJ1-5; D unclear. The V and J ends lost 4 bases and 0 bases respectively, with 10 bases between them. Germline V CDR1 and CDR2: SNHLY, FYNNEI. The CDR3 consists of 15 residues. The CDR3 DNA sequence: TGTGCCAGCAGTGGTGGGAGGCCTAGCAATCAGCCCCAGCATTTT. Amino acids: CASSGGRPSNQPQHF.

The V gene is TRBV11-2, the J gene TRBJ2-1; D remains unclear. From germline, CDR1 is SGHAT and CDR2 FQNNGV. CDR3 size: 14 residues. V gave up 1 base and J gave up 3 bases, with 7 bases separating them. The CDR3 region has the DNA TGTGCCAGCAGCTTAGGCGGCAACTACAATGAGCAGTTCTTC. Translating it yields CASSLGGNYNEQFF.

CDR3 in amino acids: CASSLGGEGYGYTF. The CDR3 nucleotides read TGTGCCAGCAGCTTGGGGGGAGAGGGGTATGGCTACACCTTC. The genes are TRBV11-3 and TRBJ1-2; tentative D call: TRBD1 (5 bases). Trimming took 3 bases from V and 5 from J, leaving 13 bases between them. This CDR3 is built from 14 residues. Germline values: CDR1 SGHNT, CDR2 YENEEA.

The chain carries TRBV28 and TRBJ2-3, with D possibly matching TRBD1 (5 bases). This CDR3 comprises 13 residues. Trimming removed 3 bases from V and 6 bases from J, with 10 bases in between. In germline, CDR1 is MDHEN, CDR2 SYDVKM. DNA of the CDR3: TGTGCCAGCAGTTTTCAGGGTTTGGATACGCAGTATTTT. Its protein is CASSFQGLDTQYF.

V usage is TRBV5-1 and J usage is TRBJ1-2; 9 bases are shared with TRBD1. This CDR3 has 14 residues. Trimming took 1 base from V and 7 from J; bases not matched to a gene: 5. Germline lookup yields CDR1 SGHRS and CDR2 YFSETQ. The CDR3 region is CASSLQTGGRGYTF. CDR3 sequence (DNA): TGCGCCAGCAGCTTGCAGACAGGGGGACGTGGCTACACCTTC.

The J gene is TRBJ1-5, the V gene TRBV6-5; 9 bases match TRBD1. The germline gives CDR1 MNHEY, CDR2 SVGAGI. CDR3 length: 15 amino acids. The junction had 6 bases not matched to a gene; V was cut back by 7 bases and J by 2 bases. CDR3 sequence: CASTSDRGGNQPQHF. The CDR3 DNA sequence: TGTGCCAGCACCTCGGACAGGGGTGGCAATCAGCCCCAGCATTTT.

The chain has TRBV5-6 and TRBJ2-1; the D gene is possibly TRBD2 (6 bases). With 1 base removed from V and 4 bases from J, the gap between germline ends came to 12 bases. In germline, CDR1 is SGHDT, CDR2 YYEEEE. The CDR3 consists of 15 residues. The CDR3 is CASSLSGARYNEQFF. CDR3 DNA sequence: TGTGCCAGCAGCTTGTCGGGAGCACGTTACAATGAGCAGTTCTTC.

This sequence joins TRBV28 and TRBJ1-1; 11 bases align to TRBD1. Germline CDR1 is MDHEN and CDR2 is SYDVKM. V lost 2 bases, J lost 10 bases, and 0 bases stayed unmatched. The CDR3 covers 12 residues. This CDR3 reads CASSLGTGGAFF. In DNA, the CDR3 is TGTGCCAGCAGTTTAGGGACAGGGGGAGCTTTCTTT.

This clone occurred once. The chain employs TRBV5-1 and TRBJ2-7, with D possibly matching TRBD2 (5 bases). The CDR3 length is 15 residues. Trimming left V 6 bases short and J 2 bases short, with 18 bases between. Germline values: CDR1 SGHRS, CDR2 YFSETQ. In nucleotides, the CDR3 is TGCGCCAGCATCCGAACCCGCACCGGGACCTACGAGCAGTACGTC. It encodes CASIRTRTGTYEQYV.